This T cell receptor beta chain was recorded in a study of T cell repertoires in cytomegalovirus infection. Study-wide context: The authors relied on CMV epitopes, both recently identified HLA-C-restricted and well-studied HLA-B-restricted. Indications came from public TCR beta signatures; they pointed to CMV infection and to a matching HLA type. Whole-study findings and limits: CMV carriers with the relevant HLA were identified by cumulative public TCR beta family frequency. Clonotypes of TCR beta that were HLA-C-restricted and CMV-specific dominated the ex vivo response.

V lost 1 base to trimming and J lost 9 bases, with 13 bases between them. In germline, CDR1 is SGHTA, CDR2 FQGNSA. The CDR3 runs to 14 residues. MiXCR, run by TCRdb on the reads, gives a single entry per CDR3 protein. In the table there are about 890,000 distinct CDR3 sequences, less than 35% of which are singletons. This clonotype was counted at least ten times. Antigen: not known. The clonotype originates from a human donor in good health (CMV status not recorded). Some clones in this sample may be carry-over from other donors' samples. The input for sequencing was cultured CD8+ T cells from PBMCs, taken from culture after CMV antigen stimulation. V and J are TRBV7-2 and TRBJ1-5; tentative D call: TRBD1 (6 bases). CDR3 region: CASSLVSWGRPQHF. As DNA, the CDR3 is TGTGCCAGCAGCTTAGTTAGTTGGGGGCGGCCCCAGCATTTT.